This T cell receptor beta chain was recorded in a study of early T cells in non-severe SARS-CoV-2 infection. This clonotype was recorded many times. Its antigen is still unknown. Study-wide results and caveats: Anti-spike CD8 responses were favored by VDJdb matching, which missed private and CD4 specificities.

Individual cDNA molecules were tagged with unique molecular identifiers, the study reported. TCRdb analysed the 5' RACE reads with MiXCR anew, one entry per CDR3 protein. This sample carries 57,000 or so distinct CDR3 sequences, about 5.6% of them seen once, and the ten largest clones take about 6.8%. This CDR3 spans 12 amino acids. Germline V gene data show CDR1 as DFQATT and CDR2 as SNEGSKA (reference sequence). V lost 2 bases to trimming and J lost 6 bases; unmatched junction nucleotides: 1. The TCR sequence derives from an adult who was a healthcare worker with PCR-confirmed SARS-CoV-2 infection or an uninfected control (not recorded which). The chain carries TRBV20-1 and TRBJ2-1; 7 nucleotides align to TRBD2. Sequencing was carried out using whole blood. The CDR3 DNA follows: TGCAGTGCTAGATCTAGCGGCAATGAGCAGTTCTTC. Translation gives CSARSSGNEQFF.